This TCR beta chain was identified in a study of blood T cell repertoires in COVID-19. Study background: The analysed material was cDNA or gDNA that came from T cells, B-cell-depleted T cells, or PBMCs.

In the study's own analysis: Reference gene primer amplification gave estimated nucleated cell counts. Only in-frame clones appear in the TCRdb table, and some are missing; sequencing was by immunoSEQ multiplex PCR. D and trimming come from the DNA, and the V and J calls and clone size come from that table. Found here are more than 150,000 clones, more than 80% of them singletons; the top ten hold about 15%. Germline V gene data show CDR1 as SGHRS and CDR2 as YFSETQ. V was pared by 4 bases and J by 4 bases, with 12 bases between. The CDR3 is made up of 14 amino acids. This receptor was obtained from a woman between 40 and 50 years old with acute or convalescent COVID-19. This chain links TRBV5-1 with TRBJ2-1; maybe TRBD2 (6 bases). The specimen sequenced was peripheral blood. CDR3 nucleotide sequence: TGCGCCAGCAGCGCGGGGCGCCTTTACAATGAGCAGTTCTTC. It is translated as CASSAGRLYNEQFF. Drawing the rest from reference TRBV5-1 and TRBJ2-1, the complete variable domain is KAGVTQTPRYLIKTRGQQVTLSCSPISGHRSVSWYQQTPGQGLQFLFEYFSETQRNKGNFPGRFSGRQFSNSRSEMNVSTLELGDSALYLCASSAGRLYNEQFFGPGTRLTVL.